This TCR beta chain was recorded in a study of breast tumors, draining lymph nodes, adjacent tissues. Samples came from axillary lymph nodes draining the breast cancer. Study results and caveats: Compared with basal-like, luminal-like tumors shared significantly more repertoire with nontumor tissue. Compared with lymph nodes, tumors were less diverse; compared with nontumor tissue, more. Findings are consistent with lymph node origin and intratumoral expansion of most tumor T cells. Tumor T cell lymph node origin was a supported hypothesis, not proven.

From the multiplex PCR reads, TCRdb called clonotypes with MiXCR, one entry per CDR3 protein. This sample has 270,000 or so distinct CDR3 sequences, with around 31% found just once. CDR1 and CDR2 (germline): SGDLS, YYNGEE. The CDR3 totals 14 residues. Trimming took off 2 bases at V and 0 bases at J, with 6 bases between the two ends. This clonotype appeared many times. Antigen unknown. The receptor was derived from a female donor with breast cancer. Some clones in this sample may be carry-over from other donors' samples. This chain links TRBV9 with TRBJ2-1; D is uncertain. Sequenced input: axillary lymph node tissue. In nucleotides, the CDR3 is TGTGCCAGCAGCGTCAGCAGCTCCTACAATGAGCAGTTCTTC. Amino acid sequence: CASSVSSSYNEQFF. Variable domain in full (rest from reference TRBV9 and TRBJ2-1): DSGVTQTPKHLITATGQRVTLRCSPRSGDLSVYWYQQSLDQGLQFLIQYYNGEERAKGNILERFSAQQFPDLHSELNLSSLELGDSALYFCASSVSSSYNEQFFGPGTRLTVL.